This T cell receptor (beta chain) stems from a study of blood T cells in healthy people across ages. This CDR3 has 14 amino acids. Germline CDR1 is SGHRS and CDR2 is YFSETQ. The V and J ends lost 5 bases and 0 bases respectively, with 10 bases between them. Peripheral blood samples of roughly 9.8 milliliters were drawn from each donor. This clonotype was seen a few times. Next came a second PCR, run for about 6 to 12 cycles, which used a sample-barcoded 5' primer along with a J-beta primer mix. Samples each returned at least 2.5 million CDR3-containing paired-end reads. One entry per CDR3 protein results from TCRdb running MiXCR on the 5' RACE reads. The sample holds 1.5 million to 2 million distinct CDR3 sequences; about 39% are singletons and the top ten take more than 20%.

The receptor comes from a human donor in good health. The specimen was blood. The chain recombines TRBV5-1 with TRBJ2-3, with D unresolved. The CDR3 DNA sequence: TGCGCCAGCAGATACGGTCCTAGCACAGATACGCAGTATTTT. Translating it yields CASRYGPSTDTQYF.